This TCR beta chain was documented in a study of beta chain features in type 1 diabetes. Study-wide context: Age, gender and cell yields were similar between patients and healthy donors. Study observations and caveats: Compared to healthy donors, patients appeared to have naive, central memory and Treg TCRB repertoires that were more alike. TCRB CDR3 length was moderately but significantly reduced in all four CD4+ subsets of Type 1 diabetes patients.

The collection from each donor was one heparinised blood draw averaging roughly 100 mL. By way of CD45RO/CCR7/CD25/CD127/CD95/CD27, the CD4+ regulatory, stem cell-like memory, central memory and naive cells were sorted. Concerning this clone itself: Antigen unknown.

Every bit of the isolated RNA underwent reverse transcription, so sequencing read expressed TCRB transcripts. The assay was immunoSEQ multiplex PCR, and TCRdb's table has in-frame clones only and misses some. Of 500,000 to 850,000 clones listed, over 12% were seen once; the top ten hold approximately 0.042%. V lost 6 bases and J 6 bases, leaving 20 bases between the germline ends. Germline values: CDR1 MDHEN, CDR2 SYDVKM. The CDR3 sequence is 15 residues long. The sequencing input was naive CD4+ T cells from blood. The chain carries TRBV28 and TRBJ1-1, with D possibly being TRBD1 (6 bases). The sequence was obtained from a man aged 18 to 35 with type 1 diabetes. CDR3 loop: CASSVADPEGAEAFF. In DNA form, the CDR3 reads TGTGCCAGCAGCGTGGCAGACCCCGAGGGGGCTGAAGCTTTCTTT.